This T cell receptor (beta chain) was sequenced during a study of response to subunit inactivated influenza vaccine. General study results and limits: Each seasonal flu vaccination may recruit only limited new T cells, authors suggested.

This clonotype was observed at least ten times. What it recognizes is unknown. Trimming cost V 6 bases and J 0 bases, with 14 bases left between them. This CDR3 contains 14 residues. Germline-derived CDR1 and CDR2 are DFQATT and SNEGSKA (reference sequence). TCRdb processed the RT-PCR reads anew with MiXCR; each CDR3 protein has one entry. The data contain hundreds of thousands of distinct CDR3 sequences, 22% of them seen just once; the ten biggest clones take up 10%. The source material was PBMCs from blood, sampled less than 22 months after vaccination. This TCR came from a man aged 50-75 years who received an inactivated influenza vaccine. The chain carries TRBV20-1 and TRBJ1-2, with D perhaps TRBD1 (6 bases). CDR3 loop: CSAGGGEANYGYTF. Written as DNA, the CDR3 is TGCAGTGCCGGGGGCGGGGAAGCTAACTATGGCTACACCTTC.